This T cell receptor (beta chain) was recorded in a study of T cells after yellow fever vaccination. General observations from the study: Peak timing came faster in the weaker secondary response, day 5 versus 15. Post-booster repertoires again held most primary-vaccination clones (roughly 96% CD4, 85% to 90% CD8). The study noted that FACS-sorted repertoires could contain abundant clonotypes contaminating from the bulk population.

In this sample, this clonotype turned up a few times. Its antigen is not known. CDR1 and CDR2 from the germline V gene are LGHNA and YSLEER. The CDR3 has 13 residues. V lost 0 bases, J lost 5 bases, and 8 bases lay in between. MiXCR, run by TCRdb on the 5' RACE reads, gives a single entry per CDR3 protein. This sample carries more than 300,000 distinct CDR3 sequences, approximately 4% of them seen once, and the ten largest clones take just under 20%. The TCR was taken from a young man who received the YFV17D yellow fever vaccine. The chain combines TRBV4-3 with TRBJ2-7, with a weak D call TRBD1 (5 bases). Sequencing was performed on PBMCs, taken 15 days after the yellow fever booster vaccination. CDR3 residues: CASSQDLGDEQYF. Here the CDR3 DNA reads TGCGCCAGCAGCCAAGATTTAGGGGACGAGCAGTACTTC.